This T cell receptor (beta chain) was retrieved from a study of blood T cell repertoires in COVID-19 (dated by TCRdb to the early 2020s). Context from the whole study: The collaborator samples originated in the United States, Italy and Spain and spanned the acute and convalescent phases of COVID-19. The material from the prospective study consisted of cDNA or gDNA derived from T cells, B-cell-depleted T cells, or PBMCs. The dataset comprised deeply sampled blood TCRbeta repertoires from subjects exposed to, actively infected with, or recovered from COVID-19. The repertoires were released in a freely available public database intended as a resource for research on the immune response to SARS-CoV-2. The samples were drawn from two sources: the first 160 participants of the ongoing ImmuneRACE study, and 1,000 to 1,500 subjects contributed by 6 global collaborators. Sample metadata almost always included a de-identified subject ID, COVID-19 status, age in years and sex. Where HLA class I and class II types were available, the types were taken from metadata supplied by the sample provider, not from assay-based typing. What the study reported, not specific to this receptor: Clinical and demographic metadata were provided uncurated, with the amount varying by source and participant.

Taken from cysteine to phenylalanine, the CDR3 has 16 residues. Here the CDR3 DNA is all that survives: 48 bases in frame from base 1. From V the trimming removes 5 bases and from J it removes 0 bases, while the gene matches leave 7 bases of the junction unaccounted for. Taken from the germline V gene, the CDR1 and CDR2 loops are SNHLY and FYNNEI. TCRbeta CDR3 regions were amplified from genomic DNA by means of the immunoSEQ Assay, a bias-controlled multiplex PCR. Processing in the source paper ran as follows. The number of nucleated cells in each sample was estimated by amplification of reference gene primers within the assay. Sequence reads were collapsed and filtered to measure the absolute abundance of every unique TCRbeta CDR3 rearrangement. For each sample, productive Simpson clonality was calculated by taking the square root of Simpson's diversity index across productive rearrangements. TCRdb holds this immuneACCESS table with in-frame rearrangements only. Some clones are missing; in checked studies, unresolved V genes explain under half, and the rest has no known cause. D and trimming were read from the DNA, whereas the V and J calls and clone size are those reported in that table. The sample includes around 250,000 clones, with 70% to 90% observed a single time. The top ten hold 15% to 18% of the sample.

Enrolling through a virtual design, the prospective study's participants ranged in age from roughly 18 to 89 years and lived across about two dozen United States geographic areas. In the prospective study, cohorts were assigned on the basis of participant-reported clinical history obtained from a screening survey and a study questionnaire. Recovered participants in ImmuneRACE Cohort 3 were defined as having two consecutive negative NP/OP PCR tests, clearance from a healthcare professional, or resolution of symptoms. In the prospective study, whole blood, serum and a nasopharyngeal or oropharyngeal swab were collected from each participant by mobile phlebotomists. Participants in the prospective study had the option to provide additional blood draws and questionnaires over a roughly 2-month period. Before DNA extraction, blood samples from the prospective study were shipped at room temperature or frozen.

Worth noting for this clone: Its cognate antigen has yet to be identified. Nothing much larger sits one base from this clone, and base qualities are not available.

Sequencing was carried out using PBMCs or T cells enriched from blood (not recorded which). This TCR was recovered from a man between 18 and 29 years old who had recovered from COVID-19. This chain is built from TRBV2 and TRBJ1-3; 7 bases in the middle match TRBD1. The nucleotide sequence is given as TGTGCCAGCAGTACACAGGGGTTTAACTCTGGAAACACCATATATTTT. Its protein reads: CASSTQGFNSGNTIYF. This CDR3, with the reference TRBV2 and TRBJ1-3 proteins standing in past its ends, gives the full variable domain EPEVTQTPSHQVTQMGQEVILRCVPISNHLYFYWYRQILGQKVEFLVSFYNNEISEKSEIFDDQFSVERPDGSNFTLKIRSTKLEDSAMYFCASSTQGFNSGNTIYFGEGSWLTVV.